A selection of T cell receptor beta chains follows, all from one sample in a study of cytomegalovirus exposure and HLA in healthy donors. This table comes from immunoSEQ multiplex PCR, and its TCRdb copy is limited to in-frame clones, with some not included. The table lists 150,000 to 170,000 clones, under 80% of them singletons. Input material: PBMCs. The receptors derive from a man aged 25 to 40 in good health and CMV-seronegative. The CDR3 runs from the conserved cysteine through the conserved F or W. D genes are given only for firm matches. Size tells how often a clone was seen (once, few, many) or the class of an expanded clone, and some rows leave it out.

d_call	clone_size	v_call	j_call	cdr3_nt	cdr3_aa
NA	NA	TRBV11-1	TRBJ2-3	TGTGCCAGCAGCTTAGCTCTGGGGGACTGGAGCACAGATACGCAGTATTTT	CASSLALGDWSTDTQYF
NA	NA	TRBV7-2	TRBJ2-3	TGTGCCAGCAGCTCTGGACTGATTAACACAGATACGCAGTATTTT	CASSSGLINTDTQYF
NA	NA	TRBV28	TRBJ2-1	TGTGCCAGCAGTTGGGCAGGGGAAGATGAGCAGTTCTTC	CASSWAGEDEQFF
TRBD2	NA	TRBV4-2	TRBJ2-3	TGTGCCAGCAGCCAAAGGGCTAGCGGGGGCCCAGGAGATACGCAGTATTTT	CASSQRASGGPGDTQYF
TRBD2	NA	TRBV6-1	TRBJ2-1	TGTGCCAGCAGTGGCCTAGCGGGGGGGCCGGATGAGCAGTTCTTC	CASSGLAGGPDEQFF
TRBD2	NA	TRBV27	TRBJ2-3	TGTGCCAGCAGTTCCCTGACTAGCGGGGGGGCCTCGGATACGCAGTATTTT	CASSSLTSGGASDTQYF
TRBD1	NA	TRBV30	TRBJ1-1	TGTGCCTGGAGGTCTACAGGGGACACTGAAGCTTTCTTT	CAWRSTGDTEAFF
TRBD1	NA	TRBV5-5	TRBJ1-2	TGTGCCAGCAGCCAAATCGGGACAGGGGGCGCGGGCTACACCTTC	CASSQIGTGGAGYTF
NA	NA	TRBV5-1	TRBJ1-1	TGCGCCAGCAGCCCGGATGTTGCGGGTAACACTGAAGCTTTCTTT	CASSPDVAGNTEAFF
TRBD1	NA	TRBV9	TRBJ2-7	TGTGCCAGCAGCGTAGATGGGACAGGGATATACGAGCAGTACTTC	CASSVDGTGIYEQYF
NA	NA	TRBV29-1	TRBJ1-2	TGCAGCGTTAGGGGCGGCGTAAGGGGCTACACCTTC	CSVRGGVRGYTF
NA	NA	TRBV5-1	TRBJ2-7	TGCGCCAGCAGCTTGGTGTCCACTGGCGAGCAGTACTTC	CASSLVSTGEQYF
NA	few	TRBV19	TRBJ1-1	TGTGCCAGTAGTATAGCGGTCGGCACTGAAGCTTTCTTT	CASSIAVGTEAFF
TRBD2	NA	TRBV5-1	TRBJ2-5	TGCGCCAGCAGCTTGGGCTGGGGGGGAGAAGAGACCCAGTACTTC	CASSLGWGGEETQYF
TRBD2	NA	TRBV5-4	TRBJ2-1	TGTGCCAGCAGCGCCCCCCTAGCGGGGTATTCGTATGAGCAGTTCTTC	CASSAPLAGYSYEQFF
NA	NA	TRBV19	TRBJ1-2	TGTGCCAGTAGTATTACCCGGTTTGGGTCGGGATATGGCTACACCTTC	CASSITRFGSGYGYTF
NA	NA	TRBV29-1	TRBJ2-5	TGCAGCGTTGAGGGGACACCACCTTACCAAGAGACCCAGTACTTC	CSVEGTPPYQETQYF
NA	NA	TRBV28	TRBJ1-5	TGTGCCAGCAGCAGACCAGGGGTTAATAGCAATCAGCCCCAGCATTTT	CASSRPGVNSNQPQHF
TRBD1	NA	TRBV19	TRBJ2-6	TGTGCCAGTAGAGGGACAGGGGGGGCCAACGTCCTGACTTTC	CASRGTGGANVLTF
TRBD2	NA	TRBV27	TRBJ2-5	TGTGCCAGCAGTTCGAGGACTAGCGGGGGCCAAGAGACCCAGTACTTC	CASSSRTSGGQETQYF
NA	NA	TRBV7-9	TRBJ2-7	TGTGCCAGCAGCTTAGAAGAGGGATTGGAGCAGTACTTC	CASSLEEGLEQYF
NA	NA	TRBV9	TRBJ1-4	TGTGCCAGCAGCGTAGGAACGGGACACATTAATGAAAAACTGTTTTTT	CASSVGTGHINEKLFF